The TCR beta chain described here comes from a study of cytomegalovirus exposure and HLA in healthy donors. With 60 Vbeta and 13 Jbeta primers, the PCR was carried out. Using immunoSEQ multiplex PCR, the repertoire was profiled, and TCRdb retains in-frame clones only, with some absent. The data hold some 140,000 clones, with approximately 89% observed a single time. This CDR3 comprises 13 residues. V lost 7 bases and J 11 bases, leaving 20 bases between the germline ends. Germline CDR1 MDHEN, CDR2 SYDVKM. What was sequenced was PBMCs. The clonotype originates from a woman aged 25-40 years in good health and CMV-seropositive. The genes are TRBV28 and TRBJ1-1; D unclear. DNA of the CDR3: TGTGCCAGCATCCTATTTACAACTGGGGAGGCTTTCTTT. This translates into CASILFTTGEAFF.